Reported below is one T cell receptor (beta chain). The sample belongs to a study of blood T cell repertoires in COVID-19. Study-level information: COVID-19 samples, acute and convalescent, were from the United States, Italy and Spain. Sources were T cells, B-cell-depleted T cells, or PBMCs; the material itself was cDNA or gDNA.

CDR1 and CDR2 (germline): LNHDA, SQIVND (reference sequence). After removal of 6 bases from V and 1 base from J, the junction contained 5 bases not matched to a gene. The CDR3 has 14 residues. As processed by the authors: Estimated nucleated cell counts came from reference gene primer amplification. The protocol was immunoSEQ multiplex PCR, while the TCRdb copy is restricted to in-frame clones and leaves out a portion. The V and J calls and clone size come from that table; D and trimming were worked out from the DNA. The sample includes around 45,000 clones, roughly 89% seen only once; the top ten take over 15%.

The sequence derives from a man in his sixties with active COVID-19. The V and J genes are TRBV19 and TRBJ1-1, with 7 positions matching TRBD1. Sequences were obtained from peripheral blood. CDR3 sequence: CASSRQGGNTEAFF. Here the CDR3 DNA reads TGTGCCAGTAGCCGTCAGGGGGGGAACACTGAAGCTTTCTTT. Full variable domain (outside the CDR3, taken from reference TRBV19 and TRBJ1-1): DGGITQSPKYLFRKEGQNVTLSCEQNLNHDAMYWYRQDPGQGLRLIYYSQIVNDFQKGDIAEGYSVSREKKESFPLTVTSAQKNPTAFYLCASSRQGGNTEAFFGQGTRLTVV.